The rows below give T cell receptor beta chains drawn from one sample of a study of T cells in Graves' hyperthyroidism and ophthalmopathy. TCRdb used MiXCR to reprocess the multiplex PCR reads, holding one entry per CDR3 protein. The sample includes more than 600,000 distinct CDR3 sequences, over 15% of them seen just once. Source material: blood. The receptors originated from a man aged 18 to 35 with Graves' hyperthyroidism. Each CDR3 is given with its conserved first and last residue. The order of the fields is J gene, clone size, V gene, D gene, CDR3 DNA, CDR3 protein. D genes are given only for firm matches. Only some rows state a clone size, as once, few, many or a class for expanded clones.

j_gene: TRBJ2-7
abundance: many
v_gene: TRBV30
d_gene: -
CDR3nt: TGTGCCTGGAGTGTAAGCAGGGCCGACGAGCAGTACTTC
CDR3aa: CAWSVSRADEQYF

j_gene: TRBJ1-5
abundance: -
v_gene: TRBV12-3/TRBV12-4
d_gene: TRBD1
CDR3nt: TGTGCCAGCACCGGTGGGCAGGGGGGGAATCAGCCCCAGCATTTT
CDR3aa: CASTGGQGGNQPQHF

j_gene: TRBJ2-3
abundance: many
v_gene: TRBV12-3/TRBV12-4
d_gene: -
CDR3nt: TGTGCCAGCAGTCCCTTGGTAGCGCGGGACGCAGATACGCAGTATTTT
CDR3aa: CASSPLVARDADTQYF

j_gene: TRBJ2-7
abundance: many
v_gene: TRBV5-6
d_gene: TRBD1
CDR3nt: TGTGCCAGCAGCGTCGGGACAGGGATCTACGAGCAGTACTTC
CDR3aa: CASSVGTGIYEQYF

j_gene: TRBJ2-1
abundance: -
v_gene: TRBV4-2
d_gene: TRBD2
CDR3nt: TGTGCCAGCAGCCAAGGTGGTGGCGGGAGGGTTAACAATGAGCAGTTCTTC
CDR3aa: CASSQGGGGRVNNEQFF

j_gene: TRBJ2-3
abundance: -
v_gene: TRBV20-1
d_gene: TRBD2
CDR3nt: TGCAGTGCTAGAGATGACACTCGCGGGAGGCGCCCAGATACGCAGTATTTT
CDR3aa: CSARDDTRGRRPDTQYF

j_gene: TRBJ2-3
abundance: few
v_gene: TRBV20-1
d_gene: TRBD1
CDR3nt: TGCAGTGCTAGGGTGGGACAGGGAGTTTCAGATACGCAGTATTTT
CDR3aa: CSARVGQGVSDTQYF

j_gene: TRBJ2-7
abundance: -
v_gene: TRBV30
d_gene: -
CDR3nt: TGTGCCTGGGCAATGGGATATTCCTACGAGCAGTACTTC
CDR3aa: CAWAMGYSYEQYF

j_gene: TRBJ1-2
abundance: few
v_gene: TRBV9
d_gene: -
CDR3nt: TGTGCCAGCAGCGTAGAATCCAGTTTTAGCGGCTACACCTTC
CDR3aa: CASSVESSFSGYTF

j_gene: TRBJ2-7
abundance: many
v_gene: TRBV6-2/TRBV6-3
d_gene: TRBD2
CDR3nt: TGTGCCAGCAGTTGGGACTATCCACCCTACGAGCAGTACTTC
CDR3aa: CASSWDYPPYEQYF

j_gene: TRBJ2-1
abundance: many
v_gene: TRBV24-1
d_gene: TRBD1
CDR3nt: TGTGCCACCAGTGATTACAGGGGCTCCTACAATGAGCAGTTCTTC
CDR3aa: CATSDYRGSYNEQFF

j_gene: TRBJ2-7
abundance: -
v_gene: TRBV2
d_gene: -
CDR3nt: TGTGCCAGCAGTGAAGATCCGGGACGGATCTCCTACGAGCAGTACTTC
CDR3aa: CASSEDPGRISYEQYF

j_gene: TRBJ2-4
abundance: many
v_gene: TRBV2
d_gene: -
CDR3nt: TGTGCCACCTCAGTTGGTCGCGGGGCAGCCAAAAACATTCAGTACTTC
CDR3aa: CATSVGRGAAKNIQYF

j_gene: TRBJ2-3
abundance: many
v_gene: TRBV7-9
d_gene: TRBD2
CDR3nt: TGTGCCACTAAACGGGGGGACCCTGGTGATACGCAGTATTTT
CDR3aa: CATKRGDPGDTQYF

j_gene: TRBJ1-2
abundance: -
v_gene: TRBV6-1
d_gene: TRBD1
CDR3nt: TGTGCCAGCAAAAGCGCGGGACAGGGGAACTATGGCTACACCTTC
CDR3aa: CASKSAGQGNYGYTF

j_gene: TRBJ1-4
abundance: -
v_gene: TRBV18
d_gene: -
CDR3nt: TGTGCCAGCTCACCATCTCGCCGTGGACCGGGGTATGAAAAACTGTTTTTT
CDR3aa: CASSPSRRGPGYEKLFF

j_gene: TRBJ2-7
abundance: many
v_gene: TRBV20-1
d_gene: -
CDR3nt: TGCAGTGCTATCCGGACAGGGAGGGGCTACGAGCAGTACTTC
CDR3aa: CSAIRTGRGYEQYF

j_gene: TRBJ2-2
abundance: few
v_gene: TRBV6-2/TRBV6-3
d_gene: -
CDR3nt: TGTGCCAGCATGAGGGAGACCTACACCGGGGAGCTGTTTTTT
CDR3aa: CASMRETYTGELFF

j_gene: TRBJ2-2
abundance: many
v_gene: TRBV24-1
d_gene: -
CDR3nt: TGTGCCACCAGTTACCAGGGTAGGGGGGAGCTGTTTTTT
CDR3aa: CATSYQGRGELFF

j_gene: TRBJ1-1
abundance: -
v_gene: TRBV14
d_gene: -
CDR3nt: TGTGCCAGCAGCCCCCTCGCGGGGGCCGAGAACATGAACACTGAAGCTTTCTTT
CDR3aa: CASSPLAGAENMNTEAFF

j_gene: TRBJ1-5
abundance: -
v_gene: TRBV24-1
d_gene: -
CDR3nt: TGTGCCACCAGTGATGGGAGGTTTGGCAATCAGCCCCAGCATTTT
CDR3aa: CATSDGRFGNQPQHF

j_gene: TRBJ1-4
abundance: -
v_gene: TRBV6-1
d_gene: -
CDR3nt: TGTGCCAGCCGACAGGACCCAACTAATGAAAAACTGTTTTTT
CDR3aa: CASRQDPTNEKLFF

j_gene: TRBJ1-5
abundance: -
v_gene: TRBV7-9
d_gene: TRBD1
CDR3nt: TGTGCCAGCAGCACGGGACAGGGAGGCACTCAGCCCCAGCATTTT
CDR3aa: CASSTGQGGTQPQHF

j_gene: TRBJ2-5
abundance: -
v_gene: TRBV19
d_gene: -
CDR3nt: TGTGCCAGTAGTATTAAGGCGGAAGAGACCCAGTACTTC
CDR3aa: CASSIKAEETQYF

j_gene: TRBJ1-2
abundance: -
v_gene: TRBV7-8
d_gene: -
CDR3nt: TGTGCCAGCAGCCACCTCGGGGCGGACTATGGCTACACCTTC
CDR3aa: CASSHLGADYGYTF

j_gene: TRBJ2-7
abundance: many
v_gene: TRBV7-2
d_gene: TRBD2
CDR3nt: TGTGCCAGCAGCTTCCCTGGACTAGCGGGGGTCTACGAGCAGTACTTC
CDR3aa: CASSFPGLAGVYEQYF

j_gene: TRBJ2-7
abundance: -
v_gene: TRBV28
d_gene: -
CDR3nt: TGTGCCAGCAGTCGACTACACGGAGCCTACGAGCAGTACTTC
CDR3aa: CASSRLHGAYEQYF

j_gene: TRBJ2-4
abundance: few
v_gene: TRBV4-3
d_gene: -
CDR3nt: TGCGCCAGCAGCCAAGATTACCACCCTCTTCTGAACATTCAGTACTTC
CDR3aa: CASSQDYHPLLNIQYF

j_gene: TRBJ1-1
abundance: many
v_gene: TRBV11-1
d_gene: -
CDR3nt: TGTGCCAGCAGCGGGGAGGGGTCCCCGAACACTGAAGCTTTCTTT
CDR3aa: CASSGEGSPNTEAFF

j_gene: TRBJ1-5
abundance: -
v_gene: TRBV4-3
d_gene: -
CDR3nt: TGCGCCAGCAGCCAAGTAAGGGTCGAGGGCAATCAGCCCCAGCATTTT
CDR3aa: CASSQVRVEGNQPQHF

j_gene: TRBJ2-3
abundance: many
v_gene: TRBV6-1
d_gene: -
CDR3nt: TGTGCCAGCCGTAAAGGGGTCGGAATCACAGATACGCAGTATTTT
CDR3aa: CASRKGVGITDTQYF

j_gene: TRBJ2-1
abundance: -
v_gene: TRBV6-5
d_gene: TRBD2
CDR3nt: TGTGCCAGCAGTTACTTAGATAGCGGGAGGTCCCCCGATGAGCAGTTCTTC
CDR3aa: CASSYLDSGRSPDEQFF

j_gene: TRBJ2-5
abundance: many
v_gene: TRBV12-3/TRBV12-4
d_gene: -
CDR3nt: TGTGCCAGCAGTTTTTTGGTAGAGACCCAGTACTTC
CDR3aa: CASSFLVETQYF

j_gene: TRBJ2-1
abundance: many
v_gene: TRBV18
d_gene: -
CDR3nt: TGTGCCAGCTCACCACGAGGTGCCTACAATGAGCAGTTCTTC
CDR3aa: CASSPRGAYNEQFF

j_gene: TRBJ2-5
abundance: few
v_gene: TRBV7-2
d_gene: -
CDR3nt: TGTGCCAGCAGCTCTTACCGGGACATTAAAGAGACCCAGTACTTC
CDR3aa: CASSSYRDIKETQYF

j_gene: TRBJ1-1
abundance: many
v_gene: TRBV6-1
d_gene: -
CDR3nt: TGTGCCAGCAACCTACGGAACGACTTGAACACTGAAGCTTTCTTT
CDR3aa: CASNLRNDLNTEAFF

j_gene: TRBJ1-5
abundance: few
v_gene: TRBV9
d_gene: TRBD1
CDR3nt: TGTGCCAGCAGCCTCGGACAGGGGGGGTTTCAGCCCCAGCATTTT
CDR3aa: CASSLGQGGFQPQHF

j_gene: TRBJ2-1
abundance: many
v_gene: TRBV9
d_gene: -
CDR3nt: TGTGCCAGCAGCCATGGACAGCTAGAAGGCCCGACGGAACCTACGCTATACAATGAGCAGTTCTTC
CDR3aa: CASSHGQLEGPTEPTLYNEQFF

j_gene: TRBJ2-1
abundance: -
v_gene: TRBV11-2
d_gene: TRBD2
CDR3nt: TGTGCCAGCAGCTTAGGCCGCGGGACTAGCTTGCGTGATGAGCAGTTCTTC
CDR3aa: CASSLGRGTSLRDEQFF

j_gene: TRBJ1-1
abundance: many
v_gene: TRBV28
d_gene: -
CDR3nt: TGTGCCAGCAGCCCCCTGGGACAAGTATCGAAAACTGAAGCTTTCTTT
CDR3aa: CASSPLGQVSKTEAFF

j_gene: TRBJ1-1
abundance: many
v_gene: TRBV2
d_gene: -
CDR3nt: TGTGCCAGCACCCGGGGGTCAAATTTGGACACTGAAGCTTTCTTT
CDR3aa: CASTRGSNLDTEAFF

j_gene: TRBJ2-2
abundance: many
v_gene: TRBV7-6
d_gene: -
CDR3nt: TGTGCCAGCAGCTCCCGGGACCTGAACACCGGGGAGCTGTTTTTT
CDR3aa: CASSSRDLNTGELFF

j_gene: TRBJ2-5
abundance: few
v_gene: TRBV7-9
d_gene: -
CDR3nt: TGTGCCAGCAGCCCGTACAGCCGAGAGACCCAGTACTTC
CDR3aa: CASSPYSRETQYF

j_gene: TRBJ2-7
abundance: many
v_gene: TRBV27
d_gene: TRBD1
CDR3nt: TGTGCCAGCCGGGACAGGGGACATACCTACGAGCAGTACTTC
CDR3aa: CASRDRGHTYEQYF

j_gene: TRBJ2-7
abundance: many
v_gene: TRBV28
d_gene: TRBD2
CDR3nt: TGTGCCAGCTCTCAACTAGCGCACGAGCAGTACTTC
CDR3aa: CASSQLAHEQYF

j_gene: TRBJ2-2
abundance: -
v_gene: TRBV4-3
d_gene: -
CDR3nt: TGCGCCAGCAGCCAAATGGGTAACACCGGGGAGCTGTTTTTT
CDR3aa: CASSQMGNTGELFF

j_gene: TRBJ2-2
abundance: -
v_gene: TRBV7-3
d_gene: -
CDR3nt: TGTGCCAGCAGCTTAATGGGCACCCCGAACACCGGGGAGCTGTTTTTT
CDR3aa: CASSLMGTPNTGELFF

j_gene: TRBJ1-3
abundance: -
v_gene: TRBV29-1
d_gene: -
CDR3nt: TGCAGCGTCGGCGGGGGCCCCTCTGGAAACACCATATATTTT
CDR3aa: CSVGGGPSGNTIYF

j_gene: TRBJ1-5
abundance: few
v_gene: TRBV20-1
d_gene: -
CDR3nt: TGCAGTGCTAGAGCTAGCAATCAGCCCCAGCATTTT
CDR3aa: CSARASNQPQHF

j_gene: TRBJ2-1
abundance: few
v_gene: TRBV4-2
d_gene: -
CDR3nt: TGTGCCAGCAGCCAAGTGAGCCGCGGTGAGCAGTTCTTC
CDR3aa: CASSQVSRGEQFF

j_gene: TRBJ2-5
abundance: many
v_gene: TRBV2
d_gene: -
CDR3nt: TGTGCCAGCACGGTACGAGATCCGGAGACCCAGTACTTC
CDR3aa: CASTVRDPETQYF

j_gene: TRBJ1-1
abundance: -
v_gene: TRBV5-4
d_gene: -
CDR3nt: TGTGCCAGCAGTCTTCGCCAGGCTCGGAACACTGAAGCTTTCTTT
CDR3aa: CASSLRQARNTEAFF

j_gene: TRBJ2-3
abundance: -
v_gene: TRBV29-1
d_gene: -
CDR3nt: TGCAGCGCCCGGGGCGGTCCTAACACAGATACGCAGTATTTT
CDR3aa: CSARGGPNTDTQYF

j_gene: TRBJ2-2
abundance: -
v_gene: TRBV11-3
d_gene: TRBD2
CDR3nt: TGTGCCAGCAGCTTCGGGACTAGCGGGAGTAACACCGGGGAGCTGTTTTTT
CDR3aa: CASSFGTSGSNTGELFF

j_gene: TRBJ1-4
abundance: -
v_gene: TRBV4-3
d_gene: -
CDR3nt: TGCGCCAGCAGCCAAGATCTGGCACCCGGAGGTGAAAAACTGTTTTTT
CDR3aa: CASSQDLAPGGEKLFF